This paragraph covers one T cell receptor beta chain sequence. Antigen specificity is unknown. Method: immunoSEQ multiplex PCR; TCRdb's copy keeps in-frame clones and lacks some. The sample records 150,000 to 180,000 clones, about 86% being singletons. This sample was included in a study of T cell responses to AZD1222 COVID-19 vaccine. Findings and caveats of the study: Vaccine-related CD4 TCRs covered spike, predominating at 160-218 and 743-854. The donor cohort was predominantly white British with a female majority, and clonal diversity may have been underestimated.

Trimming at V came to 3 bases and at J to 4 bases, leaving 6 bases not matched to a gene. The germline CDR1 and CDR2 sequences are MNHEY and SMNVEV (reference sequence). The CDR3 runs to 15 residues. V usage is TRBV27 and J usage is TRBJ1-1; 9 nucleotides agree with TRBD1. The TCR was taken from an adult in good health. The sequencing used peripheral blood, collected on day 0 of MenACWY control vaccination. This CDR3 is CASSFDRGVITEAFF. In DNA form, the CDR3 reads TGTGCCAGCAGTTTCGACAGGGGGGTTATCACTGAAGCTTTCTTT.